This T cell receptor (beta chain) was identified in a study of T cell responses to AZD1222 COVID-19 vaccine. Study-wide findings and caveats: As reported, nearly half of all spike-specific TCRs target variant regions that are unmutated. Repertoire sampling happened only post peak T cell response.

Produced via immunoSEQ multiplex PCR; TCRdb's table is partial and in-frame only. The sample consists of 100,000 to 150,000 clones, about nine tenths of them appearing once. In germline, CDR1 is SGHAT, CDR2 FQNNGV. The CDR3 contains 17 residues. V was trimmed by 4 bases and J by 2 bases, leaving 17 bases between them. As to this clone: What it binds is not known.

Specimen: peripheral blood, collected on day 0 of AZD1222 vaccination. The V and J genes are TRBV11-2 and TRBJ2-2; D may match TRBD1 or TRBD2 (5 bases each). The receptor's source is an adult in good health. The CDR3 spells CASSSRGGRVNTGELFF. CDR3 nucleotide sequence: TGTGCCAGCAGCTCCCGGGGTGGCAGGGTAAACACCGGGGAGCTGTTTTTT. Full variable domain (remainder filled in from reference TRBV11-2 and TRBJ2-2): EAGVAQSPRYKIIEKRQSVAFWCNPISGHATLYWYQQILGQGPKLLIQFQNNGVVDDSQLPKDRFSAERLKGVDSTLKIQPAKLEDSAVYLCASSSRGGRVNTGELFFGEGSRLTVL.